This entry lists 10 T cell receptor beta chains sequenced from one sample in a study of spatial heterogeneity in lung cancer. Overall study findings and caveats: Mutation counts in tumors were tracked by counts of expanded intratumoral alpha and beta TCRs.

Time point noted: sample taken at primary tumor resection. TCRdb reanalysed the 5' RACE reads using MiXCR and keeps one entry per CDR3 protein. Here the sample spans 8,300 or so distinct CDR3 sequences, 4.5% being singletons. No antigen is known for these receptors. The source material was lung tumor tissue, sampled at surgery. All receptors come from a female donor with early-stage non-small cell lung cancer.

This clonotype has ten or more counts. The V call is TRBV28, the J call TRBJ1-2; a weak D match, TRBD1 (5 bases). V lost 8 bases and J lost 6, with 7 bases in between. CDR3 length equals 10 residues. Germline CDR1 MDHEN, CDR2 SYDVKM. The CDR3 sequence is CASWGDGYTF. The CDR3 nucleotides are TGTGCCAGCTGGGGCGATGGCTACACCTTC.

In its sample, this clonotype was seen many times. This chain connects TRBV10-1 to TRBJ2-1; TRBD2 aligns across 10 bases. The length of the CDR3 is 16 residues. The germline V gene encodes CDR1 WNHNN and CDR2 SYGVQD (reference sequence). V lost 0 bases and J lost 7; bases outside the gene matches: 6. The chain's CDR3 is CASSESGTSVRNEQFF. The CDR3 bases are TGCGCCAGCAGTGAGTCGGGGACTAGCGTAAGGAATGAGCAGTTCTTC.

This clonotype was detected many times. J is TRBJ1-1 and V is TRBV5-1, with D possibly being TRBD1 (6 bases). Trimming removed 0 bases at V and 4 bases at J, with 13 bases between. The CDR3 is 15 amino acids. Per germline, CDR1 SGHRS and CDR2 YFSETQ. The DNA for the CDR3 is TGCGCCAGCAGCTTGGTTTGGGGGCAGGGCACTGAAGCTTTCTTT. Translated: CASSLVWGQGTEAFF.

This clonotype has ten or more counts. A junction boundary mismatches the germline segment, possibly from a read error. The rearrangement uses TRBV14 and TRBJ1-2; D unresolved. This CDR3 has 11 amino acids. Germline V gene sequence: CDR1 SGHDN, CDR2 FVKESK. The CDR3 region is CASSSEGWQSF. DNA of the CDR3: TGTGCCAGCAGCTCAGAAGGGTGGCAGAGCTTC.

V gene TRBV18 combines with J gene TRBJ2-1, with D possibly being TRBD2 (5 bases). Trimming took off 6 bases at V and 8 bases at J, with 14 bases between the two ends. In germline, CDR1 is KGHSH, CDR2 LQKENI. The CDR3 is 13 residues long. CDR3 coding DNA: TGTGCCAGCTCTCCTCGGACCGGGGATGAGCAGTTCTTC. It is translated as CASSPRTGDEQFF.

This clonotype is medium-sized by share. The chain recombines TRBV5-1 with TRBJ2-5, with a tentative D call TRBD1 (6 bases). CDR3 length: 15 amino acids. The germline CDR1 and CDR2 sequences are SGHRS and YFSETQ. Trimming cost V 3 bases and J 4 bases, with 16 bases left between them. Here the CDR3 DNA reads TGCGCCAGCAGCTCCGACCTCCTCAGGGGAGAGACCCAGTACTTC. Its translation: CASSSDLLRGETQYF. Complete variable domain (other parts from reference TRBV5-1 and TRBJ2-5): KAGVTQTPRYLIKTRGQQVTLSCSPISGHRSVSWYQQTPGQGLQFLFEYFSETQRNKGNFPGRFSGRQFSNSRSEMNVSTLELGDSALYLCASSSDLLRGETQYFGPGTRLLVL.

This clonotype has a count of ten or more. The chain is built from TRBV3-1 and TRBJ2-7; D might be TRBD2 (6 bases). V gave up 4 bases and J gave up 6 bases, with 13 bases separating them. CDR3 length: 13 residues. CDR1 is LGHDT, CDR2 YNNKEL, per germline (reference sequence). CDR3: CASSLPGGVEQYF. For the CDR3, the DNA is TGTGCCAGCAGCCTCCCGGGCGGGGTCGAGCAGTACTTC.

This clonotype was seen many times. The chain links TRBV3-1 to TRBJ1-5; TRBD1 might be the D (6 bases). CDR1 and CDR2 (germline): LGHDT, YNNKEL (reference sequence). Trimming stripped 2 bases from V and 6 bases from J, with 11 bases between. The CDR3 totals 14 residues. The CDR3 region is CASSQLRGGQPQHF. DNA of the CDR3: TGTGCCAGCAGCCAACTCAGGGGCGGTCAGCCCCAGCATTTT.

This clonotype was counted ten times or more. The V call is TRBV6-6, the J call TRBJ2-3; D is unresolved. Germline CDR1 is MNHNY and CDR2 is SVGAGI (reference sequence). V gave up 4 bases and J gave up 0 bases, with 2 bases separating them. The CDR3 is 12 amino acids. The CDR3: CASSSSTDTQYF. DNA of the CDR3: TGTGCCAGCAGTTCAAGCACAGATACGCAGTATTTT.

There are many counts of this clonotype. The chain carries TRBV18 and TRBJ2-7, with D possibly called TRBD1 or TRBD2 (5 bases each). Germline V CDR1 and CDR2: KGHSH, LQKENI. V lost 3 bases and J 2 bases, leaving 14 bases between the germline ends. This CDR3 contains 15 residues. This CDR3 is CASSPTSADTYEQYF. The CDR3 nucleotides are TGTGCCAGCTCACCCACTTCAGCGGACACCTACGAGCAGTACTTC.